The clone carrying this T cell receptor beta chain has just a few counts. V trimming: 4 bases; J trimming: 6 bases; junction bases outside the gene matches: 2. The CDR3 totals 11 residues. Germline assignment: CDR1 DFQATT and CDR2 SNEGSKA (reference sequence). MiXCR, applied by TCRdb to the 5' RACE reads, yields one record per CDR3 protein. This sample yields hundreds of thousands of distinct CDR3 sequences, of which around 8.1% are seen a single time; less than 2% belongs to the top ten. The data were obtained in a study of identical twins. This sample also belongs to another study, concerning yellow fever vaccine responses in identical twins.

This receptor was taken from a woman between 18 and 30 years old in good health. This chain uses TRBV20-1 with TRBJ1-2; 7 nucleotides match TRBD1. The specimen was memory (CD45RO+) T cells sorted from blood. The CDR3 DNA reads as TGCAGTGCTAACGACAGGGATGGCTACACCTTC. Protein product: CSANDRDGYTF.